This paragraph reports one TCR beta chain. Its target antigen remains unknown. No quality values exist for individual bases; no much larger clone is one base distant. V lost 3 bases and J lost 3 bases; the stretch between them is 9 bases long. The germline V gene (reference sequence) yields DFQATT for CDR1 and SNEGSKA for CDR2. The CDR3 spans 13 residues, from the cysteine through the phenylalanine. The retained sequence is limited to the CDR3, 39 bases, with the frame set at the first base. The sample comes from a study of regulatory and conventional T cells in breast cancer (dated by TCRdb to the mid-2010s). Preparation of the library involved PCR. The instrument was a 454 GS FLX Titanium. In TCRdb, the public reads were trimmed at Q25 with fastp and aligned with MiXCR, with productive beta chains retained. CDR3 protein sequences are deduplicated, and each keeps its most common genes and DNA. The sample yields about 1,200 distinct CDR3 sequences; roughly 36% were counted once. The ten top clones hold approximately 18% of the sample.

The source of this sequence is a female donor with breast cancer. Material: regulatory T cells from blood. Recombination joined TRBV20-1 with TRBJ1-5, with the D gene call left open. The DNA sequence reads TGCAGTGCTAGGTCGGCTTCCAATCAGCCCCAGCATTTT. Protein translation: CSARSASNQPQHF.